Listed below are T cell receptor beta chains from one sample, sequenced in a study of CD8 T cells in Susac syndrome. TCRdb reprocessed the immunoSEQ multiplex PCR reads via MiXCR and lists one record per CDR3 protein. The data show around 280,000 distinct CDR3 sequences, 92% seen once. The sequenced material came from CD4+ T cells from PBMCs. Source of these receptors: a human donor with multiple sclerosis. Each CDR3 is given with its conserved first and last residue. The order of the fields is D gene, clone size, V gene, J gene, CDR3 protein, CDR3 DNA. D genes are given only for firm matches. Where a row states a size, it is once, few, many or the class of an expanded clone; other rows omit it.

d_call: TRBD1; clone_size: .; v_call: TRBV29-1; j_call: TRBJ2-2; cdr3_aa: CSTGTGDTGELFF; cdr3_nt: TGCAGCACCGGGACAGGGGATACCGGGGAGCTGTTTTTT
d_call: .; clone_size: .; v_call: TRBV28; j_call: TRBJ2-3; cdr3_aa: CASSERARVDTQYF; cdr3_nt: TGTGCCAGCAGTGAGCGGGCCCGGGTAGATACGCAGTATTTT
d_call: .; clone_size: .; v_call: TRBV7-2; j_call: TRBJ2-1; cdr3_aa: CASSLRLADEQFF; cdr3_nt: TGTGCCAGCAGCTTAAGGCTAGCTGATGAGCAGTTCTTC
d_call: .; clone_size: .; v_call: TRBV6-5; j_call: TRBJ1-1; cdr3_aa: CASSYLGGPTEAFF; cdr3_nt: TGTGCCAGCAGTTACCTGGGGGGGCCCACTGAAGCTTTCTTT
d_call: .; clone_size: once; v_call: TRBV4-2; j_call: TRBJ1-5; cdr3_aa: CASSQDPGTRDQPQHF; cdr3_nt: TGTGCCAGCAGCCAAGATCCGGGGACTAGGGATCAGCCCCAGCATTTT
d_call: .; clone_size: .; v_call: TRBV6-5; j_call: TRBJ1-2; cdr3_aa: CASSYSSPTVDGYTF; cdr3_nt: TGTGCCAGCAGTTACTCGAGTCCGACAGTCGATGGCTACACCTTC
d_call: .; clone_size: few; v_call: TRBV30; j_call: TRBJ1-6; cdr3_aa: CAWSFDSQNFSPLHF; cdr3_nt: TGTGCCTGGAGCTTTGACAGCCAAAATTTTTCACCCCTCCACTTT
d_call: TRBD2; clone_size: .; v_call: TRBV9; j_call: TRBJ2-3; cdr3_aa: CASSARLAGVSASTDTQYF; cdr3_nt: TGTGCCAGCAGCGCCAGACTAGCGGGGGTGTCCGCTAGCACAGATACGCAGTATTTT
d_call: TRBD2; clone_size: .; v_call: TRBV5-1; j_call: TRBJ2-1; cdr3_aa: CASSRPGTSDYNEQFF; cdr3_nt: TGCGCCAGCAGCAGGCCCGGGACTAGCGACTACAATGAGCAGTTCTTC
d_call: .; clone_size: few; v_call: TRBV19; j_call: TRBJ2-7; cdr3_aa: CASSPRGAGRVLSEQYF; cdr3_nt: TGTGCCAGTAGTCCCCGCGGTGCAGGTAGGGTCTTGAGCGAGCAGTACTTC
d_call: .; clone_size: .; v_call: TRBV11-2; j_call: TRBJ1-5; cdr3_aa: CASSLLGNQPQHF; cdr3_nt: TGTGCCAGCAGCTTATTAGGGAATCAGCCCCAGCATTTT
d_call: TRBD2; clone_size: .; v_call: TRBV20-1; j_call: TRBJ2-4; cdr3_aa: CSARGRASGAKNIQYF; cdr3_nt: TGCAGTGCTAGAGGGCGGGCTAGCGGAGCCAAAAACATTCAGTACTTC
d_call: TRBD2; clone_size: once; v_call: TRBV4-2; j_call: TRBJ2-5; cdr3_aa: CASSRSGTLSGRRETQYF; cdr3_nt: TGTGCCAGCAGCCGTTCCGGGACCCTTAGCGGGAGGCGGGAGACCCAGTACTTC
d_call: .; clone_size: .; v_call: TRBV2; j_call: TRBJ2-2; cdr3_aa: CASSEGGTGELFF; cdr3_nt: TGTGCCAGCAGTGAAGGCGGCACCGGGGAGCTGTTTTTT
d_call: .; clone_size: once; v_call: TRBV7-2; j_call: TRBJ2-2; cdr3_aa: CASSWNGVDTGELFF; cdr3_nt: TGTGCCAGCAGCTGGAATGGGGTAGACACCGGGGAGCTGTTTTTT
d_call: TRBD2; clone_size: .; v_call: TRBV27; j_call: TRBJ2-3; cdr3_aa: CASSLSLAVNTDTQYF; cdr3_nt: TGTGCCAGCAGTTTATCACTAGCGGTGAACACAGATACGCAGTATTTT
d_call: .; clone_size: once; v_call: TRBV5-4; j_call: TRBJ2-5; cdr3_aa: CASSPGTTQETQYF; cdr3_nt: TGTGCCAGCAGCCCAGGGACCACCCAAGAGACCCAGTACTTC
d_call: .; clone_size: .; v_call: TRBV20-1; j_call: TRBJ2-7; cdr3_aa: CSARPPWAGLREQYF; cdr3_nt: TGCAGTGCTAGACCCCCCTGGGCGGGGCTTCGCGAGCAGTACTTC
d_call: .; clone_size: .; v_call: TRBV6-2/TRBV6-3; j_call: TRBJ1-5; cdr3_aa: CASSYSTGVRPQHF; cdr3_nt: TGTGCCAGCAGTTACTCAACGGGCGTCCGGCCCCAGCATTTT
d_call: TRBD1; clone_size: .; v_call: TRBV14; j_call: TRBJ2-2; cdr3_aa: CASSRSTGVAGELFF; cdr3_nt: TGTGCCAGCAGCCGTTCGACAGGGGTTGCCGGGGAGCTGTTTTTT
d_call: .; clone_size: .; v_call: TRBV6-2/TRBV6-3; j_call: TRBJ2-1; cdr3_aa: CASSPTRQVLGDEQFF; cdr3_nt: TGTGCCAGCAGCCCAACCCGACAGGTTTTGGGCGATGAGCAGTTCTTC
d_call: TRBD2; clone_size: .; v_call: TRBV9; j_call: TRBJ2-3; cdr3_aa: CASSLTSGGAGTDTQYF; cdr3_nt: TGTGCCAGCAGCCTAACTAGCGGGGGGGCCGGCACAGATACGCAGTATTTT
d_call: TRBD2; clone_size: .; v_call: TRBV20-1; j_call: TRBJ2-3; cdr3_aa: CSAQPGGPPDTQYF; cdr3_nt: TGCAGTGCCCAGCCGGGGGGGCCGCCAGATACGCAGTATTTT